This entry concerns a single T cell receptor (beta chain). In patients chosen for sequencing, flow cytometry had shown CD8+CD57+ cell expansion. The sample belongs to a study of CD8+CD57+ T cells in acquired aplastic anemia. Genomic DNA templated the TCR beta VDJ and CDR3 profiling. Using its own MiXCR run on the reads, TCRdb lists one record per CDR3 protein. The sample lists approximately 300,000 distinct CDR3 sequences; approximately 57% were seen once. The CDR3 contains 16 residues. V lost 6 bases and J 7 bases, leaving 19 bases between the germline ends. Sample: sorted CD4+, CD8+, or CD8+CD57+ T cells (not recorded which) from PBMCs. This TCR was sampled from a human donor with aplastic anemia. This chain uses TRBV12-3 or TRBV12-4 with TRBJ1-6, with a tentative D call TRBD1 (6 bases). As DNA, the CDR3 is TGTGCCAGCAGCCTAGGTGCAGGGGTGGGGAATTCACCCCTCCACTTT. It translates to CASSLGAGVGNSPLHF.